The rows below give T cell receptor beta chains drawn from one sample of a study of beta chain features in type 1 diabetes. Repertoires were generated with immunoSEQ multiplex PCR, while TCRdb's copy carries only in-frame clones and drops some. This table has 300,000 to 350,000 clones, around 9% appearing once. The material sequenced was central memory CD4+ T cells from blood. These TCRs come from a man aged 25-40 years with type 1 diabetes. Each CDR3 is given with its conserved first and last residue. The order of the fields is J gene, V gene, CDR3 protein.

j_gene: TRBJ1-2
v_gene: TRBV4-3
CDR3aa: CASSPDGTYGYTF

j_gene: TRBJ2-1
v_gene: TRBV7-8
CDR3aa: CASSPAGTSGGDEQFF

j_gene: TRBJ2-1
v_gene: TRBV23-1
CDR3aa: CASSQRWGPLSYNEQFF

j_gene: TRBJ2-5
v_gene: TRBV14
CDR3aa: CASSPGGETQYF

j_gene: TRBJ2-2
v_gene: TRBV5-1
CDR3aa: CASSEGTGFTGELFF

j_gene: TRBJ2-1
v_gene: TRBV11-2
CDR3aa: CASSLVGVSYNEQFF

j_gene: TRBJ2-5
v_gene: TRBV7-9
CDR3aa: CASSRGERRQETQYF

j_gene: TRBJ2-3
v_gene: TRBV10-3
CDR3aa: CAISVQGSDTQYF

j_gene: TRBJ2-1
v_gene: TRBV9
CDR3aa: CASGRLADYNEQFF

j_gene: TRBJ2-1
v_gene: TRBV5-4
CDR3aa: CASSFTSYNEQFF

j_gene: TRBJ1-1
v_gene: TRBV2
CDR3aa: CASSDGTGVATEAFF

j_gene: TRBJ2-7
v_gene: TRBV21-1
CDR3aa: CATRTGHRLYTYEQYF

j_gene: TRBJ1-5
v_gene: TRBV18
CDR3aa: CASSPGQDQPQHF

j_gene: TRBJ2-3
v_gene: TRBV7-2
CDR3aa: CASSRGGSSTDTQYF

j_gene: TRBJ1-6
v_gene: TRBV6-5
CDR3aa: CASSYSREGSSPLHF

j_gene: TRBJ1-6
v_gene: TRBV5-6
CDR3aa: CASSLRDNDSPLHF

j_gene: TRBJ2-3
v_gene: TRBV18
CDR3aa: CASSPGGDTQYF

j_gene: TRBJ1-5
v_gene: TRBV10-2
CDR3aa: CASSEEKRAPQHF

j_gene: TRBJ1-2
v_gene: TRBV7-9
CDR3aa: CASSPREVAGYTF

j_gene: TRBJ2-7
v_gene: TRBV9
CDR3aa: CASSVEGRPSYYEQYF

j_gene: TRBJ1-6
v_gene: TRBV4-3
CDR3aa: CASSRDRADNSPLHF

j_gene: TRBJ1-2
v_gene: TRBV10-3
CDR3aa: CAISEDSFSGYTF

j_gene: TRBJ2-7
v_gene: TRBV11-2
CDR3aa: CASSLGTLYEQYF

j_gene: TRBJ2-7
v_gene: TRBV7-2
CDR3aa: CASSLGPGTSGGAGEQYF

j_gene: TRBJ1-5
v_gene: TRBV18
CDR3aa: CASSPYLTGGVGDQPQHF

j_gene: TRBJ2-3
v_gene: TRBV6-4
CDR3aa: CASSDDEGDTQYF

j_gene: TRBJ1-5
v_gene: TRBV6-1
CDR3aa: CASRAGQGPSAQHF

j_gene: TRBJ2-2
v_gene: TRBV7-9
CDR3aa: CASSSIFLNTGELFF